The 23 T cell receptor beta chains below were found in one sample sequenced in a study of cytomegalovirus exposure and HLA in healthy donors. Using immunoSEQ multiplex PCR, the repertoire was profiled, and TCRdb retains in-frame clones only, with some absent. Altogether 130,000 to 150,000 clones are present, 80% to 90% being singletons, with the ten largest covering under 5%. Sequencing was carried out using PBMCs. All receptors derive from a man in his late teens or twenties in good health and CMV-seropositive.

The V gene is TRBV11-3, the J gene TRBJ2-2; tentative D call: TRBD1 (5 bases). The CDR3 has 16 amino acids. V was pared by 1 base and J by 0 bases, with 9 bases between. Germline V gene lookup returns CDR1 SGHNT and CDR2 YENEEA. The CDR3 region is CASSLGQLANTGELFF. The DNA for the CDR3 is TGTGCCAGCAGCTTAGGACAGCTGGCGAACACCGGGGAGCTGTTTTTT. Using reference TRBV11-3 and TRBJ2-2 for the parts outside the CDR3, the full variable domain is EAGVVQSPRYKIIEKKQPVAFWCNPISGHNTLYWYLQNLGQGPELLIRYENEEAVDDSQLPKDRFSAERLKGVDSTLKIQPAELGDSAVYLCASSLGQLANTGELFFGEGSRLTVL.

This sequence joins TRBV6-1 and TRBJ2-2, with D unresolved. In germline, CDR1 is MNHNS, CDR2 SASEGT. The CDR3 has 11 residues. V was cut by 6 bases and J by 6 bases, with 5 bases left in between. The DNA of the CDR3 is TGTGCCAGCAGATTCTCCGGGGAGCTGTTTTTT. This encodes CASRFSGELFF.

The count of this clone is one. The V call is TRBV5-1, the J call TRBJ1-1; weak D call: TRBD1 (5 bases). V was shortened by 1 base and J by 4 bases, with 8 bases between the two germline ends. This CDR3 contains 13 residues. Germline lookup yields CDR1 SGHRS and CDR2 YFSETQ. CDR3 sequence reads: CASSLTDSTEAFF. In nucleotides, the CDR3 is TGCGCCAGCAGCTTGACCGACAGCACTGAAGCTTTCTTT.

The chain combines TRBV11-1 with TRBJ2-1; D is possibly TRBD2 (6 bases). Germline assignment: CDR1 SGHAT and CDR2 FQDESV (reference sequence). The CDR3 consists of 12 residues. Deletions cut 0 bases from V and 9 bases from J, with 6 bases between. In nucleotides, the CDR3 is TGTGCCAGCAGCTTAGCTAGCGGTGAGCAGTTCTTC. This gives the protein CASSLASGEQFF.

The chain uses TRBV28 and TRBJ1-4, with D unclear. Per the germline V gene, CDR1 is MDHEN and CDR2 is SYDVKM. The CDR3 sequence is 15 residues long. Trimming left V 4 bases short and J 5 bases short, with 14 bases between. In DNA, the CDR3 is TGTGCCAGCAGTTCAATGGGCAGCTTGAATGAAAAACTGTTTTTT. As protein: CASSSMGSLNEKLFF.

DNA for the CDR3: TGTGCCAGCAGCCAGACACAGGGGACACTTGAAGCTTTCTTT. Amino acid sequence: CASSQTQGTLEAFF. This chain connects TRBV27 to TRBJ1-1; 7 bases fit TRBD1. Trimming at V came to 6 bases and at J to 7 bases, leaving 11 bases not matched to a gene. Germline V gives CDR1 MNHEY, CDR2 SMNVEV (reference sequence). This CDR3 contains 14 residues.

The CDR3 region has the DNA TGTGCCAGCAGCGTAGGGAGCGGAGGAGAGACCCAGTACTTC. It translates to CASSVGSGGETQYF. The chain uses TRBV9 and TRBJ2-5, with D maybe TRBD2 (5 bases). The CDR3 covers 14 residues. V lost 0 bases and J 4 bases, leaving 10 bases between the germline ends. Germline values: CDR1 SGDLS, CDR2 YYNGEE.

The chain links TRBV5-6 to TRBJ2-5; TRBD2 matches at 10 bases. Trimming cost V 4 bases and J 6 bases; bases outside gene matches: 12. CDR3 length: 16 residues. Germline V gives CDR1 SGHDT, CDR2 YYEEEE. The CDR3 DNA sequence: TGTGCCAGCAGCCCGGATAGCGGGGGGTCTTTAAAGACCCAGTACTTC. Translated: CASSPDSGGSLKTQYF.

The chain carries TRBV15 and TRBJ2-3; weak D call: TRBD1 (7 bases). The germline CDR1 and CDR2 sequences are LNHNV and YYDKDF (reference sequence). The V gene lost 4 bases and the J gene lost 3 bases, with 20 bases spanning the gap. The CDR3 loop spans 17 amino acids. The CDR3 DNA follows: TGTGCCACCAGCATCCGACAGGGCGGGACGGGAACAGATACGCAGTATTTT. Translated, it gives CATSIRQGGTGTDTQYF.

The chain employs TRBV29-1 and TRBJ2-7, with TRBD1 matching over 7 bases. The CDR3 is made up of 14 amino acids. Trimming at V came to 5 bases and at J to 0 bases, leaving 7 bases not matched to a gene. CDR1 SQVTM and CDR2 ANQGSEA come from the germline V gene. Here the CDR3 reads CSVRGQGSSYEQYF. DNA of the CDR3: TGCAGCGTTAGGGGGCAGGGGTCCTCCTACGAGCAGTACTTC.

V usage is TRBV11-1 and J usage is TRBJ2-1; 8 positions match TRBD1. The CDR3 is 16 residues long. The junction had 7 bases not matched to a gene; V was cut back by 6 bases and J by 0 bases. From germline, CDR1 is SGHAT and CDR2 FQDESV (reference sequence). The CDR3 loop is CASSRQGPSSYNEQFF. As DNA, the CDR3 is TGTGCCAGCAGTAGACAGGGGCCCAGCTCCTACAATGAGCAGTTCTTC.

The chain combines TRBV10-2 with TRBJ1-2, with 7 bases lining up with TRBD1. The CDR3 has 14 amino acids. Germline V gives CDR1 WSHSY, CDR2 SAAADI. The V and J ends lost 6 bases and 6 bases, in that order; junction bases with no gene match: 10. CDR3 protein: CASRRGQARDGYTF. CDR3 sequence (DNA): TGCGCCAGCAGAAGAGGACAGGCCCGGGATGGCTACACCTTC.

The chain couples TRBV2 to TRBJ2-7; a possible D gene is TRBD1 (6 bases). The CDR3 is 15 amino acids. Germline V gene data show CDR1 as SNHLY and CDR2 as FYNNEI. Trimming cost V 1 base and J 0 bases, with 10 bases left between them. In DNA form, the CDR3 reads TGTGCCAGCAGTGAAGTGACAGGAGCCTCCTACGAGCAGTACTTC. Its protein is CASSEVTGASYEQYF.

This rearrangement joins TRBV14 to TRBJ2-2; TRBD2 matches 13 bases. The CDR3 has 17 residues. Germline V gene lookup returns CDR1 SGHDN and CDR2 FVKESK. V lost 3 bases and J lost 6; bases outside the gene matches: 7. This CDR3 reads CASSHFPGLAGSGELFF. Here the CDR3 DNA reads TGTGCCAGCAGCCACTTTCCGGGACTAGCGGGATCCGGGGAGCTGTTTTTT.

The chain links TRBV28 to TRBJ1-4, with D possibly being TRBD1 (5 bases). V was cut by 7 bases and J by 6 bases, with 12 bases left in between. This CDR3 region has 13 residues. Germline-derived CDR1 and CDR2 are MDHEN and SYDVKM. As DNA, the CDR3 is TGTGCCAGCATCGGAGACAGCCATGAAAAACTGTTTTTT. Protein sequence: CASIGDSHEKLFF.

The chain carries TRBV29-1 and TRBJ2-2; 10 bases map to TRBD2. Germline V gene lookup returns CDR1 SQVTM and CDR2 ANQGSEA. The CDR3 has 14 residues. V dropped 6 bases and J dropped 6; count of bases not matched to a gene: 7. The CDR3: CSVDLAGVSGELFF. CDR3 in DNA: TGCAGCGTGGACCTAGCGGGAGTGTCCGGGGAGCTGTTTTTT.

The J gene is TRBJ1-5, the V gene TRBV6-1; 7 nucleotides agree with TRBD1. Per the germline V gene, CDR1 is MNHNS and CDR2 is SASEGT. The CDR3 sequence is 14 residues long. V shed 4 bases and J 6 bases; nucleotides not matched to a gene: 6. The DNA of the CDR3 is TGTGCCAGCAGTGCACAGGGGAAGGGTCAGCCCCAGCATTTT. Translation gives CASSAQGKGQPQHF.

This clone was counted many times. J is TRBJ1-6 and V is TRBV5-1; 7 positions agree with TRBD1. The CDR3 length is 17 residues. The V gene end was trimmed by 5 bases and the J gene end by 8 bases; junction bases not matched to a gene: 16. Looked up from germline, CDR1 is SGHRS and CDR2 is YFSETQ. The CDR3 DNA reads as TGCGCCAGCAGTATGGGACAGCTCACGGCCGGGTATTCACCCCTCCACTTT. Protein: CASSMGQLTAGYSPLHF.

The chain recombines TRBV27 with TRBJ1-1, with 9 nucleotides matching TRBD1. The CDR3 has 16 residues. V was clipped by 0 bases and J by 4 bases; unmatched bases: 6. The germline gives CDR1 MNHEY, CDR2 SMNVEV (reference sequence). The CDR3: CASSLSGQGKVTEAFF. DNA for the CDR3: TGTGCCAGCAGTTTATCCGGACAGGGGAAGGTCACTGAAGCTTTCTTT.

The V gene is TRBV7-6, the J gene TRBJ2-1; weak D call: TRBD2 (7 bases). Germline values: CDR1 SGHVS, CDR2 FNYEAQ. The CDR3 runs to 16 residues. Between the trimmed V and J ends, which lost 5 bases and 8 bases, there was a span of 22 bases. CDR3 region: CASSRAVGGAGDEQFF. CDR3 nucleotide sequence: TGTGCCAGCAGCCGGGCGGTTGGGGGGGCAGGTGATGAGCAGTTCTTC.

The gene calls are TRBV6-1 and TRBJ1-6; no reliable D call. Germline V CDR1 and CDR2: MNHNS, SASEGT. Trimming cost V 5 bases and J 5 bases, with 10 bases left between them. The CDR3 is 14 residues long. The CDR3 DNA is TGTGCCAGCAGTACACAGATACATAATTCACCCCTCCACTTT. It encodes CASSTQIHNSPLHF.

The chain combines TRBV6-1 with TRBJ2-5, with a possible D match to TRBD2 (5 bases). Germline CDR1 MNHNS, CDR2 SASEGT. This CDR3 has 11 residues. V shed 5 bases and J shed 9 bases, with 10 bases lying between them. This chain's CDR3 is CASSSLRAQYF. CDR3 DNA sequence: TGTGCCAGCAGTAGCCTGAGGGCCCAGTACTTC.

The chain joins TRBV18 to TRBJ2-7, with 7 positions matching TRBD1. V lost 2 bases and J lost 4; bases outside the gene matches: 11. Germline V gene lookup returns CDR1 KGHSH and CDR2 LQKENI. The CDR3 totals 16 residues. The CDR3 sequence: CASSPRGQSVPYEQYF. In nucleotides, the CDR3 is TGTGCCAGCTCACCAAGGGGGCAGTCCGTCCCTTACGAGCAGTACTTC.